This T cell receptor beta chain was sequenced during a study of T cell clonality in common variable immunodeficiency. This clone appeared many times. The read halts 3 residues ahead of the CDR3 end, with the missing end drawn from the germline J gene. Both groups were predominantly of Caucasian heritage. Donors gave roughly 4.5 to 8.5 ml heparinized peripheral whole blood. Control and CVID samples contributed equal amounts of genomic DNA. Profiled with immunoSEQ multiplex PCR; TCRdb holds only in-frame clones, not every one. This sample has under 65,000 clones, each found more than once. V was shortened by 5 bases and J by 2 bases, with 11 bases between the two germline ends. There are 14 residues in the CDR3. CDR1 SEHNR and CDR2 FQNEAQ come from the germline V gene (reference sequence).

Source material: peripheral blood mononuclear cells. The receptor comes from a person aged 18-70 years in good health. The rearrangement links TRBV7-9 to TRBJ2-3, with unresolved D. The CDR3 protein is CASSQAIDTDTQYF. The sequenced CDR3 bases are TGTGCCAGCAGCCAGGCTATTGACACAGATACG.